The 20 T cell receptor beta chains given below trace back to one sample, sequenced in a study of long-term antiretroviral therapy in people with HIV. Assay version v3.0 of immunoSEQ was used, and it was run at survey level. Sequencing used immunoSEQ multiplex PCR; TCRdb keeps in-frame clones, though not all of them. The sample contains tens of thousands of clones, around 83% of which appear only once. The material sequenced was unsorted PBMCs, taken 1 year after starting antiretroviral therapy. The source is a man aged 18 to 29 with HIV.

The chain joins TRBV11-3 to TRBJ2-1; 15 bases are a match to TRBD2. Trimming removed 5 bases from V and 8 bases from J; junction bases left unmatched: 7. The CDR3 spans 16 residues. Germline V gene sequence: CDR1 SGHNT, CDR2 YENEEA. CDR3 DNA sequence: TGTGCCAGCAGCCCCCGGACTAGCGGGGGGGCATATGAGCAGTTCTTC. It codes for CASSPRTSGGAYEQFF. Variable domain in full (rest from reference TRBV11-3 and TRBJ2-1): EAGVVQSPRYKIIEKKQPVAFWCNPISGHNTLYWYLQNLGQGPELLIRYENEEAVDDSQLPKDRFSAERLKGVDSTLKIQPAELGDSAVYLCASSPRTSGGAYEQFFGPGTRLTVL.

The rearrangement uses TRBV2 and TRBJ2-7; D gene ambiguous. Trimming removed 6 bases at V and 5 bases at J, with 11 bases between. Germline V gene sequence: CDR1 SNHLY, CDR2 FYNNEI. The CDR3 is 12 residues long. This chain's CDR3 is CASRRWANEQYF. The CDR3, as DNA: TGTGCCAGCAGACGGTGGGCGAACGAGCAGTACTTC. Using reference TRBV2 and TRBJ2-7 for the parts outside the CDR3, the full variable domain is EPEVTQTPSHQVTQMGQEVILRCVPISNHLYFYWYRQILGQKVEFLVSFYNNEISEKSEIFDDQFSVERPDGSNFTLKIRSTKLEDSAMYFCASRRWANEQYFGPGTRLTVT.

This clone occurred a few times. Here the CDR3 reads CASSVGTDTGELFF. The CDR3 DNA follows: TGTGCCAGCAGCGTAGGGACAGACACCGGGGAGCTGTTTTTT. The chain combines TRBV9 with TRBJ2-2, with D possibly TRBD1 on 6 matching bases. CDR1 is SGDLS and CDR2 is YYNGEE in the germline V gene. V was trimmed by 0 bases and J by 3 bases, leaving 6 bases between them. The CDR3 runs to 14 residues. The variable domain in full, completed from reference TRBV9 and TRBJ2-2, reads DSGVTQTPKHLITATGQRVTLRCSPRSGDLSVYWYQQSLDQGLQFLIQYYNGEERAKGNILERFSAQQFPDLHSELNLSSLELGDSALYFCASSVGTDTGELFFGEGSRLTVL.

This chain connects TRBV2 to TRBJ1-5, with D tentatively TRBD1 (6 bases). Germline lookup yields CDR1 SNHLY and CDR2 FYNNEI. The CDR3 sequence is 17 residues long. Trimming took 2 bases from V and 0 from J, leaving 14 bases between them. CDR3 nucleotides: TGTGCCAGCAGTGAACTTAGGACAGCCTATAGCAATCAGCCCCAGCATTTT. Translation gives CASSELRTAYSNQPQHF.

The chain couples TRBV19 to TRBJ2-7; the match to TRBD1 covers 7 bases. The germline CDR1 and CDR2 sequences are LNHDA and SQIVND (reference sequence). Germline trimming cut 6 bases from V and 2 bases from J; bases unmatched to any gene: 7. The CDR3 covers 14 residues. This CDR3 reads CASSATGSPYEQYF. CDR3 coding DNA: TGTGCCAGTAGCGCGACAGGGTCACCCTACGAGCAGTACTTC. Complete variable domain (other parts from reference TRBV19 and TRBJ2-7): DGGITQSPKYLFRKEGQNVTLSCEQNLNHDAMYWYRQDPGQGLRLIYYSQIVNDFQKGDIAEGYSVSREKKESFPLTVTSAQKNPTAFYLCASSATGSPYEQYFGPGTRLTVT.

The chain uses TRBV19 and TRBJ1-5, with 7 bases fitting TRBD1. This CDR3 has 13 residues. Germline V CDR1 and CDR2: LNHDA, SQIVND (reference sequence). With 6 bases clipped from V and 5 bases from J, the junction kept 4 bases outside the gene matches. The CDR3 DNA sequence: TGTGCCAGTAGCCCGGACAGGCATCAGCCCCAGCATTTT. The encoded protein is CASSPDRHQPQHF.

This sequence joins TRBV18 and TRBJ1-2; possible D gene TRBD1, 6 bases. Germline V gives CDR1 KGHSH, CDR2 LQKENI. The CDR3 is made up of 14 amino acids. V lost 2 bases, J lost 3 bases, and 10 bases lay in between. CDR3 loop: CASSPESGDYGYTF. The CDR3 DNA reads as TGTGCCAGCTCACCAGAGTCAGGGGACTATGGCTACACCTTC.

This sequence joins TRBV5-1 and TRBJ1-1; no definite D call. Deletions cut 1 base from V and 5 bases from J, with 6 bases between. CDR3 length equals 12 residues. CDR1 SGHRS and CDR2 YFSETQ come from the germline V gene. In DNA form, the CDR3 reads TGCGCCAGCAGCTTGTTGGGAACTGAAGCTTTCTTT. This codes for CASSLLGTEAFF. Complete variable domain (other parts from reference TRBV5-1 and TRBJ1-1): KAGVTQTPRYLIKTRGQQVTLSCSPISGHRSVSWYQQTPGQGLQFLFEYFSETQRNKGNFPGRFSGRQFSNSRSEMNVSTLELGDSALYLCASSLLGTEAFFGQGTRLTVV.

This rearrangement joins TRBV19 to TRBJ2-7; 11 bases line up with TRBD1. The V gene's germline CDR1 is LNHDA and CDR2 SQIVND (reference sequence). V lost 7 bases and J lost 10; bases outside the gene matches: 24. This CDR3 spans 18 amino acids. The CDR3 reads CASTPGNPGQGDRGAQYF. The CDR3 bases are TGTGCCAGTACCCCGGGCAACCCGGGACAGGGGGATCGTGGGGCCCAGTACTTC.

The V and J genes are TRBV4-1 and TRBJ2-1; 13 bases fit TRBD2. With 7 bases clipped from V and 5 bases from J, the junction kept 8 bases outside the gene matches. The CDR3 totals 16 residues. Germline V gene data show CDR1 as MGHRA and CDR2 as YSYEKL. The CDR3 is CASKLTSGRADNEQFF. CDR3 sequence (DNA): TGCGCCAGCAAACTCACTAGCGGGAGGGCTGACAATGAGCAGTTCTTC.

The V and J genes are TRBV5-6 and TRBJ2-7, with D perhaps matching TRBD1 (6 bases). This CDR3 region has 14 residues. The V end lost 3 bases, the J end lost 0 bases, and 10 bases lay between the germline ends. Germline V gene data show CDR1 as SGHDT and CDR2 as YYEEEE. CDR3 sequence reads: CASSSRDNSYEQYF. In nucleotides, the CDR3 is TGTGCCAGCAGCTCCAGGGACAACTCCTACGAGCAGTACTTC.

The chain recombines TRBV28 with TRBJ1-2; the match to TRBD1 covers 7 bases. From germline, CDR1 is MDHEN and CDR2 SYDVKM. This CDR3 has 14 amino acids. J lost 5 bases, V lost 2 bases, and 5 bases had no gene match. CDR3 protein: CASSLAGQAYGYTF. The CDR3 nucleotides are TGTGCCAGCAGTTTAGCAGGACAGGCGTATGGCTACACCTTC.

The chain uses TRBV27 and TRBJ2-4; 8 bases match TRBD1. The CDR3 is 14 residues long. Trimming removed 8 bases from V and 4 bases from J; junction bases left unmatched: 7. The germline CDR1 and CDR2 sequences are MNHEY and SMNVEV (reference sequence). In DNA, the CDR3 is TGTGCCAGCGGGCCAGGGGGCCAAAAAAACATTCAGTACTTC. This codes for CASGPGGQKNIQYF.

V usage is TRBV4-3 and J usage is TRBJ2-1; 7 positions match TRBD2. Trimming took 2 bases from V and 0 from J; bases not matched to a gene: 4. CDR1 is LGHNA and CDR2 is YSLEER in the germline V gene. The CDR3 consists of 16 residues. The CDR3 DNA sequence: TGCGCCAGCAGCCAAACGGGACTAAGCTCCTACAATGAGCAGTTCTTC. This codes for CASSQTGLSSYNEQFF.

DNA for the CDR3: TGTGCCAGCAGCCCCCGCGGGAATGGTGATGAAAAACTGTTTTTT. Translation gives CASSPRGNGDEKLFF. This sequence joins TRBV14 and TRBJ1-4; D is unresolved. The ends were cut back, 4 bases at V and 6 bases at J, with 15 bases in the middle. Germline V gene sequence: CDR1 SGHDN, CDR2 FVKESK. This CDR3 contains 15 residues.

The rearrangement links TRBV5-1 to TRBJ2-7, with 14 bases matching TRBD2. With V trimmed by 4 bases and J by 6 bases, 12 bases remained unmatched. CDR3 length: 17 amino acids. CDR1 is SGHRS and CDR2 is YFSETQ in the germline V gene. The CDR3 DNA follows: TGCGCCAGCAGCGCCGGGACTAGCGGGAGTAGGAGTAGCGAGCAGTACTTC. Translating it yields CASSAGTSGSRSSEQYF.

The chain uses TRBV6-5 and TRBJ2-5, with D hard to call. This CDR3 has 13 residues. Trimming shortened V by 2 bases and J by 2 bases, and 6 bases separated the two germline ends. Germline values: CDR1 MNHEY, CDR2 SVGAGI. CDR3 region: CASSYRSQETQYF. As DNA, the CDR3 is TGTGCCAGCAGTTACCGCAGTCAAGAGACCCAGTACTTC.

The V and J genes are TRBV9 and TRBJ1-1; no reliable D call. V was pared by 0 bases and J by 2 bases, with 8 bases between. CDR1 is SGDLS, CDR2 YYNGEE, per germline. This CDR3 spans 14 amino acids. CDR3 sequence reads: CASSVGSRNTEAFF. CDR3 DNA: TGTGCCAGCAGCGTAGGTTCCAGAAACACTGAAGCTTTCTTT.

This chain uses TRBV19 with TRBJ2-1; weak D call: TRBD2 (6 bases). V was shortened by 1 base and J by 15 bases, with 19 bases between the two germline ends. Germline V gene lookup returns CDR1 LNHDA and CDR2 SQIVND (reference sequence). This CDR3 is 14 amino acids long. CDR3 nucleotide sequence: TGTGCCAGTAGTATAGGTTCCGGGACTCTCGAACGGTTCTTC. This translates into CASSIGSGTLERFF.

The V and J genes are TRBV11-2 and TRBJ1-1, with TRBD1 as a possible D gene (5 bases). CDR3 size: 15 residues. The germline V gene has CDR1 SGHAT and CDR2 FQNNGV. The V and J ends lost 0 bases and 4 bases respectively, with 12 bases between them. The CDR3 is CASSLEGVTSTEAFF. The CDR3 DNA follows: TGTGCCAGCAGCTTAGAAGGGGTAACCAGCACTGAAGCTTTCTTT.